The clone carrying this TCR beta chain has a count of ten or more. The data originate from a study of T cells in Graves' hyperthyroidism and ophthalmopathy. Ophthalmopathy patients had Clinical Activity Score at least 3, NOSPECS grade at least 4, duration under 3 months. Authors of the study amplified TCR beta CDR3 regions from RNA transcripts. First-round RT-PCR with HTBI primers amplified the TCR CDR3 region. TCRdb used MiXCR to reprocess the multiplex PCR reads, holding one entry per CDR3 protein. The top ten hold over 25% of the sample, which has about half a million distinct CDR3 sequences, 15% to 20% seen once. The V gene's germline CDR1 is DFQATT and CDR2 SNEGSKA (reference sequence). V gave up 3 bases and J gave up 7 bases; unmatched junction bases: 25. The CDR3 is 20 amino acids.

The V call is TRBV20-1, the J call TRBJ2-1; 9 bases fit TRBD2. The clonotype originates from a woman younger than 45 with Graves' ophthalmopathy. Material for sequencing was blood. CDR3 sequence reads: CSASHFGTPMASGKLNEQFF. The DNA of the CDR3 is TGCAGTGCTAGCCACTTTGGGACTCCTATGGCTAGCGGGAAGTTGAATGAGCAGTTCTTC.